This T cell receptor beta chain was observed in a study of CD8+CD57+ T cells in acquired aplastic anemia. Only patients with CD8+CD57+ cell expansion on flow cytometry were chosen for sequencing. This CDR3 region has 15 residues. The V end was cut by 6 bases, the J end by 1 base, with 12 bases between. Germline V CDR1 and CDR2: KGHDR, SFDVKD. The use of genomic DNA as template underpinned the TCR beta VDJ and CDR3 profiling. MiXCR, applied by TCRdb to the reads, yields one record per CDR3 protein. The data show 250,000 to 350,000 distinct CDR3 sequences, 45% to 65% seen once. The chain links TRBV24-1 to TRBJ1-5; possible D gene TRBD1, 6 bases. The sequenced sample consisted of sorted CD4+, CD8+, or CD8+CD57+ T cells (not recorded which) from PBMCs. This sequence was found in a human donor with aplastic anemia. The CDR3 spells CATSSPGESNQPQHF. The DNA for the CDR3 is TGTGCCACCAGTTCCCCAGGGGAGAGCAATCAGCCCCAGCATTTT.